This TCR beta chain was identified during a study of blood T cell dynamics during melanoma immunotherapy. Study information: Standard first-line treatment here was pembrolizumab or nivolumab plus ipilimumab in metastatic melanoma. Study findings and constraints: Clones driving repertoire changes may be melanoma-specific or general immune activation.

Germline V CDR1 and CDR2: LNHNV, YYDKDF (reference sequence). V dropped 1 base and J dropped 6 bases, with 19 bases sitting between them. CDR3 length equals 16 residues. Every bulk PBMC sample received the same 350 ng of DNA. Generated by immunoSEQ multiplex PCR, the TCRdb table keeps only in-frame clones and is missing some. In the table there are over 3,500 clones, roughly 80% of which are singletons. To note about this clone: The antigen is undetermined.

The time point is: pre-treatment baseline. Sampling occurred pretreatment (T0) and at week 3 (W3), after cycle one of checkpoint blockade. The chain is built from TRBV15 and TRBJ2-7; D is perhaps TRBD1 (5 bases). The clonotype comes from a human donor with melanoma. This specimen consisted of blood, obtained from a patient treated with checkpoint blockade. The CDR3 reads CATSRGSRQGGSEQYF. The CDR3 DNA follows: TGTGCCACCAGCAGAGGATCCCGTCAGGGTGGGTCCGAGCAGTACTTC.